This T cell receptor beta chain originates from a study of shared clonotypes between healthy human individuals. Per germline, CDR1 SGHVS and CDR2 FNYEAQ. The V and J ends lost 0 bases and 7 bases, in that order; junction bases with no gene match: 12. This CDR3 spans 17 amino acids. Recent acute infections and vaccinations were absent in the healthy HIV-negative adult donors. Only Caucasian adults living in Nashville, Tennessee made up the donor group. Ten immunoSEQ deep assay plates were used by the authors to sequence unsorted PBMC DNA. The assay was immunoSEQ multiplex PCR, and TCRdb's table has in-frame clones only and misses some. The table includes about half a million clones, about 85% detected once.

Sequenced input: PBMCs. V usage is TRBV7-6 and J usage is TRBJ2-1; 7 bases align to TRBD2. This TCR derives from a woman in her 40s in good health. Some clones in this sample may be carry-over from other donors' samples. Here the CDR3 DNA reads TGTGCCAGCAGCTTAGCCCCGGGTGGCGGGAGAGAGAATGAGCAGTTCTTC. Its protein product is CASSLAPGGGRENEQFF.